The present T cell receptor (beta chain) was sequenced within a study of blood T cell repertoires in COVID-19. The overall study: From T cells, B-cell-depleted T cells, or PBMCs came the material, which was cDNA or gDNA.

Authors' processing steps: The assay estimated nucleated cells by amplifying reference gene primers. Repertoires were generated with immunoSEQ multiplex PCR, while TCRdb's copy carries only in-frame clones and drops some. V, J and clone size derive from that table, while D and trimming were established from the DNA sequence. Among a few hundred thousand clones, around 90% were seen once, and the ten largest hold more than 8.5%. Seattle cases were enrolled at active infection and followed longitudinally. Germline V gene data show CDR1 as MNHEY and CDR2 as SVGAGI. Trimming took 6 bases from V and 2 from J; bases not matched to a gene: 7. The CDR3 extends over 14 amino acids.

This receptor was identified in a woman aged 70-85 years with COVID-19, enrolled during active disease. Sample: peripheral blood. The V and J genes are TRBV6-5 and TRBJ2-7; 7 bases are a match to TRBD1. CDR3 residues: CASSPDRVAYEQYF. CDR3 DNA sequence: TGTGCCAGCAGCCCAGACAGGGTGGCCTACGAGCAGTACTTC.